This TCR beta chain was sequenced for a study of blood T cells in healthy people across ages. General study points: The long-lived group displayed more naive CD4+ cells, plus higher diversity, than the aged donors did. Changes seen in expanded clonotypes were possibly confounded by donor CMV status left unknown.

About this clonotype itself: Antigen unknown.

Healthy Caucasian individuals from Russia aged roughly 6 to 95 were enrolled as donors. Sample-barcoded 5' priming and a J-beta primer mix drove a second PCR of 7 to 11 cycles. A single record per CDR3 protein comes from TCRdb applying MiXCR to the 5' RACE reads. Seen here are about 1.5 million distinct CDR3 sequences, 42% observed once, and the top ten hold 7.9%. The length of the CDR3 is 15 residues. V lost 3 bases to trimming and J lost 11 bases; unmatched junction nucleotides: 10. Germline CDR1 and CDR2: SGHKS and YYEKEE (reference sequence). The sample was blood. This sequence originates from a woman younger than 35 in good health. This chain uses TRBV5-5 with TRBJ2-5; 13 bases match TRBD2. CDR3 DNA: TGTGCCAGCAGCTCTACTAGCGGGAGGGTTGATGAGCAGTACTTC. Translated: CASSSTSGRVDEQYF.